Shown below are 10 T cell receptor beta chains from a single sample sequenced in a study of cytomegalovirus exposure and HLA in healthy donors. Libraries were prepared by immunoSEQ multiplex PCR; TCRdb keeps only in-frame clonotypes and omits some of them. The sample lists 85,000 to 95,000 clones, approximately 96% occurring once. The specimen was PBMCs. These receptors came from a man between 18 and 35 years old in good health and CMV-seronegative.

This chain joins TRBV25-1 and TRBJ2-2; 7 bases agree with TRBD1. CDR3 length: 13 residues. V was clipped by 7 bases and J by 5 bases; unmatched bases: 4. Germline loops: CDR1 MGHDK, CDR2 SYGVNS. Written as DNA, the CDR3 is TGTGCCAGCAAGGGCAGGGGGACCGGGGAGCTGTTTTTT. It yields the protein CASKGRGTGELFF.

The chain couples TRBV27 to TRBJ1-2; 11 nucleotides agree with TRBD1. CDR3 size: 14 residues. The trim removed 3 bases at V and 4 bases at J, leaving 1 base unmatched. CDR1 MNHEY and CDR2 SMNVEV come from the germline V gene (reference sequence). CDR3 DNA: TGTGCCAGCAGTTTTGGGACAGGGGGCTATGGCTACACCTTC. Translated, it gives CASSFGTGGYGYTF.

The chain recombines TRBV9 with TRBJ1-1, with 7 nucleotides matching TRBD1. With 4 bases clipped from V and 1 base from J, the junction kept 7 bases outside the gene matches. The CDR3 covers 15 residues. Germline V gene lookup returns CDR1 SGDLS and CDR2 YYNGEE. In nucleotides, the CDR3 is TGTGCCAGCAGCTTGACAGGGATCGGGAACACTGAAGCTTTCTTT. As protein: CASSLTGIGNTEAFF.

This chain connects TRBV5-1 to TRBJ1-3, with 7 bases that match TRBD1. The V and J ends lost 0 bases and 4 bases, in that order; junction bases with no gene match: 13. The CDR3 has 18 amino acids. Germline V gives CDR1 SGHRS, CDR2 YFSETQ. The CDR3 protein is CASSLGGSGQSSGNTIYF. The CDR3 coding sequence is TGCGCCAGCAGCTTGGGGGGATCGGGACAGTCGTCAGGAAACACCATATATTTT.

This chain uses TRBV27 with TRBJ1-2; 7 nucleotides align to TRBD1. The CDR3 has 13 amino acids. The V and J ends lost 8 bases and 4 bases, in that order; junction bases with no gene match: 7. Germline CDR1 is MNHEY and CDR2 is SMNVEV (reference sequence). CDR3 nucleotide sequence: TGTGCCAGCGGGGACAGCCGGCTCTATGGCTACACCTTC. Protein: CASGDSRLYGYTF.

V gene TRBV27 combines with J gene TRBJ2-1; 10 bases align to TRBD2. CDR1 and CDR2 from the germline V gene are MNHEY and SMNVEV (reference sequence). The CDR3 covers 18 residues. The J segment lost 6 bases and the V segment lost 4 bases, leaving 15 bases of the junction unmatched. The CDR3 region has the DNA TGTGCCAGCAGTTCAACACCCCGGCTAGCGGGAGTGTTCAATGAGCAGTTCTTC. It is translated as CASSSTPRLAGVFNEQFF.

This CDR3 reads CAIRGTEAANSYEQYF. The CDR3, as DNA: TGTGCCATCAGGGGCACCGAAGCGGCAAACTCCTACGAGCAGTACTTC. The rearrangement joins TRBV10-3 to TRBJ2-7; weak D call: TRBD2 (5 bases). The V end was cut by 6 bases, the J end by 0 bases, with 18 bases between. The CDR3 has 16 amino acids. Germline V gives CDR1 ENHRY, CDR2 SYGVKD.

The chain joins TRBV10-3 to TRBJ1-5, with a weak D call TRBD1 (6 bases). The germline CDR1 and CDR2 sequences are ENHRY and SYGVKD. The CDR3 is 14 residues long. With 3 bases removed from V and 7 bases from J, the gap between germline ends came to 13 bases. CDR3 DNA: TGTGCCATCAGTGAAGTCAGGGGTGGACAGCCCCAGCATTTT. Residues: CAISEVRGGQPQHF.

This clone is a singleton in its sample. V is TRBV19 and J is TRBJ2-1; 8 bases line up with TRBD2. J gave up 7 bases and V 6 bases, and 11 bases lay outside the gene matches. Germline loops: CDR1 LNHDA, CDR2 SQIVND (reference sequence). The CDR3 contains 15 residues. This CDR3 reads CASSYSGEVGNEQFF. In nucleotides, the CDR3 is TGTGCCAGTAGCTATAGCGGGGAGGTAGGGAATGAGCAGTTCTTC. Full variable domain (rest looked up from reference TRBV19 and TRBJ2-1): DGGITQSPKYLFRKEGQNVTLSCEQNLNHDAMYWYRQDPGQGLRLIYYSQIVNDFQKGDIAEGYSVSREKKESFPLTVTSAQKNPTAFYLCASSYSGEVGNEQFFGPGTRLTVL.

The V call is TRBV14, the J call TRBJ2-7; 10 bases agree with TRBD2. Germline V CDR1 and CDR2: SGHDN, FVKESK. V gave up 6 bases and J gave up 4 bases; unmatched junction bases: 15. This CDR3 contains 17 residues. The CDR3 sequence is CASSQLPLTSGTYEQYF. Here the CDR3 DNA reads TGTGCCAGCAGTCAACTCCCCCTCACTAGCGGGACTTACGAGCAGTACTTC.